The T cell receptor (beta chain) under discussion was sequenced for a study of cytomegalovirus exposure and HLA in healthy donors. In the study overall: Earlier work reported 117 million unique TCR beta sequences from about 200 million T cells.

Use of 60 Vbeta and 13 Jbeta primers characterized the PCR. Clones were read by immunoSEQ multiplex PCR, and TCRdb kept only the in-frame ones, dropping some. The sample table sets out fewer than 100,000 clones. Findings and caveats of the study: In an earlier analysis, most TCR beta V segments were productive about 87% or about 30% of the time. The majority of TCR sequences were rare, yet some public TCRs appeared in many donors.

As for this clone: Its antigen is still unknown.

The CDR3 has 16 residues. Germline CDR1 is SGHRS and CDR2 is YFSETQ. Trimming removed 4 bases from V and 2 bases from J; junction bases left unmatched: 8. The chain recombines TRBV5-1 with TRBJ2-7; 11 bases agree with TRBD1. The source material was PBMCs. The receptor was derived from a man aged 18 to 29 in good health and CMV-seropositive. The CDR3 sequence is CASSPPGTGGTYEQYF. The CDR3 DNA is TGCGCCAGCAGCCCTCCTGGGACAGGGGGTACCTACGAGCAGTACTTC.